The sequence of this T cell receptor (beta chain) was determined in a study of shared clonotypes between healthy human individuals. Notes on this clone: What it recognizes is unknown.

Libraries were prepared by immunoSEQ multiplex PCR; TCRdb keeps only in-frame clonotypes and omits some of them. This table has roughly 2,300,000 clones, around 90% appearing once. Study-wide results and caveats: Clonotypes shared by all four sorted-subset donors had higher generation probabilities than non-shared clonotypes. Compared with memory subsets, naive subsets generally had larger estimated richness.

This CDR3 has 12 residues. V was shortened by 0 bases and J by 6 bases, with 7 bases between the two germline ends. In germline, CDR1 is SGHRS, CDR2 YFSETQ. Sequencing was performed on naive CD4+ T cells from PBMCs. Subset specified: CD45RA+ positively selected. J is TRBJ2-7 and V is TRBV5-1; D could derive from TRBD1 or TRBD2 (5 bases each). The receptor was derived from a man aged 18 to 35 in good health. Some clones in this sample may be carry-over from other donors' samples. The CDR3 spells CASSLAGAEQYF. As DNA, the CDR3 is TGCGCCAGCAGCTTGGCCGGGGCCGAGCAGTACTTC.